This paragraph covers one TCR beta chain sequence. Its antigen is unknown. The data are from a study of Ad26.COV2.S vaccination and SARS-CoV-2 variants. Noted treatment: roughly 20 received Ad26.COV2.S at low or high dose, single or two shots; 5 received placebo; per-sample allocation not given. At day 63 after the first vaccine or placebo injection, samples were drawn. Study observations and caveats: Estimates derived from TCR breadth and depth analyses may have underestimated total T cell responses.

This CDR3 has 14 residues. CDR1 and CDR2 from the germline V gene are LGHDT and YNNKEL (reference sequence). V was clipped by 6 bases and J by 2 bases, with 12 bases between them. Libraries were prepared by immunoSEQ multiplex PCR; TCRdb keeps only in-frame clonotypes and omits some of them. The sample includes roughly 510,000 clones, around 88% of them seen just once. The chain is built from TRBV3-1 (or the pseudogene TRBV3-2) and TRBJ2-3, with a possible D match to TRBD2 (5 bases). The clonotype was recovered from a person between 18 and 65 years old who received the Ad26.COV2.S COVID-19 vaccine or a placebo. The sample was peripheral blood, taken in a trial of Ad26.COV2.S vaccine versus placebo. CDR3 bases: TGTGCCAGCAGTTTCGGGGTTAACACAGATACGCAGTATTTT. Protein product: CASSFGVNTDTQYF.